The 10 T cell receptor beta chains below were found in one sample sequenced in a study of T cells in Graves' hyperthyroidism and ophthalmopathy. Researchers took RNA transcripts and amplified the TCR beta CDR3 regions from them. In the first-round RT-PCR of the TCR CDR3, the HTBI primer set was used. MiXCR was run by TCRdb on the multiplex PCR reads, yielding one entry per CDR3 protein. This sample has about 640,000 distinct CDR3 sequences, with about a fifth found just once. The source material was blood. Receptors originate from a man aged 25 to 40 with Graves' ophthalmopathy.

The chain combines TRBV30 with TRBJ2-7, with D possibly matching TRBD2 (7 bases). V was pared by 3 bases and J by 0 bases, with 18 bases between. The CDR3 covers 16 residues. Germline V CDR1 and CDR2: GTSNPN, SVGIG (reference sequence). CDR3 in amino acids: CAWSRLGGGSSYEQYF. The CDR3 DNA is TGTGCCTGGAGCCGGTTGGGGGGCGGGAGCTCCTACGAGCAGTACTTC. The variable domain in full, with the rest retrieved from reference TRBV30 and TRBJ2-7, is SQTIHQWPATLVQPVGSPLSLECTVEGTSNPNLYWYRQAAGRGLQLLFYSVGIGQISSEVPQNLSASRPQDRQFILSSKKLLLSDSGFYLCAWSRLGGGSSYEQYFGPGTRLTVT.

In its sample, this clonotype was seen many times. The rearrangement joins TRBV11-2 to TRBJ1-5, with no clear D. The CDR3 is made up of 15 amino acids. V shed 6 bases and J shed 0 bases, with 12 bases lying between them. CDR1 is SGHAT and CDR2 is FQNNGV in the germline V gene. CDR3 DNA sequence: TGTGCCAGCAGTCAAACGGGTTTTAGCAATCAGCCCCAGCATTTT. Translation gives CASSQTGFSNQPQHF.

This clonotype was recorded a few times. The chain is built from TRBV12-3 or TRBV12-4 and TRBJ1-5, with D perhaps TRBD1 (5 bases). The CDR3 extends over 13 amino acids. Trimming stripped 6 bases from V and 10 bases from J, with 16 bases between. CDR3 loop: CASSLGGPGPQHF. The CDR3 DNA is TGTGCCAGCAGCTTGGGGGGACCAGGCCCCCAGCATTTT.

This clonotype was counted ten times or more. The V gene is TRBV5-1, the J gene TRBJ1-1; 8 bases fit TRBD1. Germline V gives CDR1 SGHRS, CDR2 YFSETQ. The V segment lost 4 bases and the J segment 11 bases; nucleotides outside the gene matches: 10. The CDR3 spans 13 residues. The CDR3 region has the DNA TGCGCCAGCAGCGGAGGACAGGGTTTCGCCGCTTTCTTT. Translated: CASSGGQGFAAFF.

The chain recombines TRBV20-1 with TRBJ2-3; TRBD2 matches 13 bases. The germline V gene has CDR1 DFQATT and CDR2 SNEGSKA (reference sequence). The CDR3 sequence is 19 residues long. The V segment lost 8 bases and the J segment 0 bases; nucleotides outside the gene matches: 17. Here the CDR3 reads CSHVTGTSGTFSSTDTQYF. Here the CDR3 DNA reads TGCAGTCACGTTACCGGGACTAGCGGGACCTTTTCTAGCACAGATACGCAGTATTTT.

This clonotype has more than one count but fewer than ten. The V gene is TRBV20-1, the J gene TRBJ1-5; 12 nucleotides align to TRBD1. J gave up 1 base and V 2 bases, and 12 bases lay outside the gene matches. From germline, CDR1 is DFQATT and CDR2 SNEGSKA (reference sequence). The CDR3 extends over 19 amino acids. CDR3 in DNA: TGCAGTGCTAGATACGAGGCCGGGACAGGGGGCGAGAGCAATCAGCCCCAGCATTTT. Translated, it gives CSARYEAGTGGESNQPQHF.

This clonotype has only a few counts. The chain couples TRBV7-2 to TRBJ2-2; D is unclear. The germline V gene has CDR1 SGHTA and CDR2 FQGNSA. The CDR3 runs to 14 residues. The V gene lost 4 bases and the J gene lost 5 bases, with 11 bases spanning the gap. CDR3 in amino acids: CASSSVWRTGELFF. DNA of the CDR3: TGTGCCAGCAGCTCTGTCTGGCGAACCGGGGAGCTGTTTTTT. The full variable domain, with the rest looked up from reference TRBV7-2 and TRBJ2-2, is GAGVSQSPSNKVTEKGKDVELRCDPISGHTALYWYRQSLGQGLEFLIYFQGNSAPDKSGLPSDRFSAERTGGSVSTLTIQRTQQEDSAVYLCASSSVWRTGELFFGEGSRLTVL.

V gene TRBV20-1 combines with J gene TRBJ2-1; 9 bases fit TRBD2. With V trimmed by 0 bases and J by 9 bases, 9 bases remained unmatched. This CDR3 spans 15 amino acids. Germline assignment: CDR1 DFQATT and CDR2 SNEGSKA (reference sequence). CDR3 protein: CSAREGLAGLGEQFF. CDR3 sequence (DNA): TGCAGTGCTAGAGAAGGGCTAGCGGGATTGGGTGAGCAGTTCTTC.

This clonotype showed up many times. J is TRBJ1-1 and V is TRBV30; 9 nucleotides match TRBD1. V lost 0 bases and J lost 9; bases outside the gene matches: 8. The germline V gene encodes CDR1 GTSNPN and CDR2 SVGIG (reference sequence). The CDR3 contains 14 residues. The CDR3 DNA sequence: TGTGCCTGGAGTGTAAAGGGGCACAGGGGGCAAGCTTTCTTT. Translation gives CAWSVKGHRGQAFF.

This clonotype came up a few times. This sequence joins TRBV6-1 and TRBJ1-5, with 10 bases lining up with TRBD1. With 6 bases clipped from V and 4 bases from J, the junction kept 6 bases outside the gene matches. CDR3 length: 15 residues. Germline assignment: CDR1 MNHNS and CDR2 SASEGT. CDR3 residues: CASRNRTGGNQPQHF. The CDR3 DNA follows: TGTGCCAGCAGAAACCGGACAGGGGGAAATCAGCCCCAGCATTTT.